This T cell receptor (beta chain) was sequenced in a study of cytomegalovirus exposure and HLA in healthy donors. The study's findings and limits: Researchers had no immune exposure information except CMV serostatus available.

Looked up from germline, CDR1 is SGHNT and CDR2 is YYREEE (reference sequence). This CDR3 is built from 14 residues. J was trimmed by 5 bases and V by 4 bases; bases with no gene match: 5. A word on this clone: Its target is not known.

Amplification used 60 Vbeta primers and 13 Jbeta primers. The method was immunoSEQ multiplex PCR; TCRdb's version includes in-frame clones alone and lacks a portion of them. The sample records about 150,000 clones, 65% to 80% being singletons. This clonotype was obtained from a woman in her thirties or forties in good health and CMV-seronegative. The chain carries TRBV5-4 and TRBJ2-5, with 10 bases lining up with TRBD2. Sequenced sample: PBMCs. The CDR3: CASSLAGAGETQYF. CDR3 DNA: TGTGCCAGCAGCCTAGCGGGGGCGGGGGAGACCCAGTACTTC.